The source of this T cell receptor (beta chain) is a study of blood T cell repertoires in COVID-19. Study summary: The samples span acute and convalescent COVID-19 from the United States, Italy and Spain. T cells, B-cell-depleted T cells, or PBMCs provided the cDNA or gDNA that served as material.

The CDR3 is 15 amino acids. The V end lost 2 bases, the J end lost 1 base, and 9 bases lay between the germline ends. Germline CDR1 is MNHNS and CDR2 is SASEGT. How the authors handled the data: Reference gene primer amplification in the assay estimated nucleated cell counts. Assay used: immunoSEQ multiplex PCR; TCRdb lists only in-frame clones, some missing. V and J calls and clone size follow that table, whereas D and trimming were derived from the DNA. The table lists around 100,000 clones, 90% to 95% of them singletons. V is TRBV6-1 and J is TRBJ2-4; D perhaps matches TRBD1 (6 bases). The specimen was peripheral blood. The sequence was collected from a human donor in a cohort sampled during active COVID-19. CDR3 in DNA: TGTGCCAGCAGTGAACCAGGGGCGGCCAAAAACATTCAGTACTTC. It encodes CASSEPGAAKNIQYF.